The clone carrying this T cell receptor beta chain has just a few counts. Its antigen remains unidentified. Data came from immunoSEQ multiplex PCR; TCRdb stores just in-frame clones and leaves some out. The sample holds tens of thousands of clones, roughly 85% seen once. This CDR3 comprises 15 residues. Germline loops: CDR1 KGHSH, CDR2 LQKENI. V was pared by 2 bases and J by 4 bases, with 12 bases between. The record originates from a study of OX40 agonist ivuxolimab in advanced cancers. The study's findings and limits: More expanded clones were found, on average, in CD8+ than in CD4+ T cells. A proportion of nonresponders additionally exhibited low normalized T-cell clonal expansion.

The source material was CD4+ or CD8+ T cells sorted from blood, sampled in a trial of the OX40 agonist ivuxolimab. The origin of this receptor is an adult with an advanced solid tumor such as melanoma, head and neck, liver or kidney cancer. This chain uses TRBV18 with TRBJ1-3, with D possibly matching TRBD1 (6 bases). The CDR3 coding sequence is TGTGCCAGCTCACCAGCACAGGGAATGGGAAACACCATATATTTT. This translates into CASSPAQGMGNTIYF.